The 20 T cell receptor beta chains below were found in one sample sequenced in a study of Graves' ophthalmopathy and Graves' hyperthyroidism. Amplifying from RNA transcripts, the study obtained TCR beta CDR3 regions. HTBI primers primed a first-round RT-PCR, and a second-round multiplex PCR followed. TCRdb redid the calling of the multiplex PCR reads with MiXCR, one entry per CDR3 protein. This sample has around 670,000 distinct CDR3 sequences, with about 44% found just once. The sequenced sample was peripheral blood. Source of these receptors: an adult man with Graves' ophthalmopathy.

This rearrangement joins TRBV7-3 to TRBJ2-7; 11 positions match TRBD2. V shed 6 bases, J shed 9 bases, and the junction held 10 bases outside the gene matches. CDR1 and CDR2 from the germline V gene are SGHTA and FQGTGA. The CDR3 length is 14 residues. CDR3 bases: TGTGCCAGCAGGGTAGCGGGAGGGCCCTCCGTGCAGTACTTC. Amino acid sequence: CASRVAGGPSVQYF.

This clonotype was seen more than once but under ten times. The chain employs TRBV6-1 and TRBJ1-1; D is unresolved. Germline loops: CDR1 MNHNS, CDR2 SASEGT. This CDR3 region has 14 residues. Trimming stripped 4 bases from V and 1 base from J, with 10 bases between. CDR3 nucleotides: TGTGCCAGCAGTGGGGTTTTAGGGAACACTGAAGCTTTCTTT. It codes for CASSGVLGNTEAFF.

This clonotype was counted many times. The CDR3 DNA reads TGTGCCAGCAGCCCCGAACCGACAGGGGACGAGCAGTACTTC. Protein sequence: CASSPEPTGDEQYF. The chain couples TRBV5-8 to TRBJ2-7, with 8 bases aligning to TRBD1. Per the germline V gene, CDR1 is SGHTS and CDR2 is YDEGEE. The J segment lost 5 bases and the V segment lost 4 bases, leaving 8 bases of the junction unmatched. The CDR3 is 14 amino acids.

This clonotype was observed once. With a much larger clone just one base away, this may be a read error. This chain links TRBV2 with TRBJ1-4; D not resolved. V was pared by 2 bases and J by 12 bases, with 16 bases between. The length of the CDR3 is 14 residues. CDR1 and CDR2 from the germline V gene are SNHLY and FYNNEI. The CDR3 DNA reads TGTGCCAGCAGTGAATATGTATCCCACGAAGAACTGTTTTTT. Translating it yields CASSEYVSHEELFF.

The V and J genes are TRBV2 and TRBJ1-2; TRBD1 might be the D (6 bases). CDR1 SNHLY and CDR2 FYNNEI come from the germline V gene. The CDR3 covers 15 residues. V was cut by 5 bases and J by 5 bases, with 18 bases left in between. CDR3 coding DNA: TGTGCCAGCAGTCCCGCGGGGGGCGCACGTTATGGCTACACCTTC. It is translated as CASSPAGGARYGYTF. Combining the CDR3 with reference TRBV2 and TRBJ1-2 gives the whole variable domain EPEVTQTPSHQVTQMGQEVILRCVPISNHLYFYWYRQILGQKVEFLVSFYNNEISEKSEIFDDQFSVERPDGSNFTLKIRSTKLEDSAMYFCASSPAGGARYGYTFGSGTRLTVV.

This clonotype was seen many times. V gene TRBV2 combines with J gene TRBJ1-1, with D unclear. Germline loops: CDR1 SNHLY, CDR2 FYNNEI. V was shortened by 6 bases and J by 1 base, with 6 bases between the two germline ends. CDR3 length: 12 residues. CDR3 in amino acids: CASRHRNTEAFF. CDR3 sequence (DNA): TGTGCCAGCAGACACAGGAACACTGAAGCTTTCTTT.

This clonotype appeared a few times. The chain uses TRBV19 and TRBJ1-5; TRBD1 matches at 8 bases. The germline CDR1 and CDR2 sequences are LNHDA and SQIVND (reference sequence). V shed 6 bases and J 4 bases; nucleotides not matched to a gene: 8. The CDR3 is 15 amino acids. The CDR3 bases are TGTGCCAGTAGACCGGACAGGGTTCCAAATCAGCCCCAGCATTTT. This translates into CASRPDRVPNQPQHF.

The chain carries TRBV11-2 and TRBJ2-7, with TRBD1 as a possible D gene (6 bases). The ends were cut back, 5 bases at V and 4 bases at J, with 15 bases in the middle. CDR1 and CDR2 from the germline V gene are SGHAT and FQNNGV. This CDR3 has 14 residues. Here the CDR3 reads CASSEESRGYEQYF. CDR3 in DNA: TGTGCCAGCAGCGAGGAGAGCAGGGGATACGAGCAGTACTTC.

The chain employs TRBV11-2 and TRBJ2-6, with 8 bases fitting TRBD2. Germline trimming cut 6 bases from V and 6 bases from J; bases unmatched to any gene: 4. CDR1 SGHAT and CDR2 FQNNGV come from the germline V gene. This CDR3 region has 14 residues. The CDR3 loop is CASSFGLAANVLTF. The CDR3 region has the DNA TGTGCCAGCAGTTTCGGACTAGCGGCCAACGTCCTGACTTTC. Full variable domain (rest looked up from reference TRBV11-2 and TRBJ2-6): EAGVAQSPRYKIIEKRQSVAFWCNPISGHATLYWYQQILGQGPKLLIQFQNNGVVDDSQLPKDRFSAERLKGVDSTLKIQPAKLEDSAVYLCASSFGLAANVLTFGAGSRLTVL.

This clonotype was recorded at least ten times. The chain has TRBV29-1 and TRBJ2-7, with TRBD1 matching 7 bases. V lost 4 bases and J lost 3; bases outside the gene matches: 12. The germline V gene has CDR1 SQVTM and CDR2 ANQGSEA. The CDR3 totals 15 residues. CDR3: CSVGVRQGTFYEQYF. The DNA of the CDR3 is TGCAGCGTTGGGGTAAGACAGGGAACGTTCTACGAGCAGTACTTC.

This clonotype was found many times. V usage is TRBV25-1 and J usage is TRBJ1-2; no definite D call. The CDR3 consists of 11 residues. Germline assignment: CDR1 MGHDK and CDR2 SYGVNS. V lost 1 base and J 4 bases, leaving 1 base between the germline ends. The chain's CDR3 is CASSEFYGYTF. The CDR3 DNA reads TGTGCCAGCAGTGAATTCTATGGCTACACCTTC.

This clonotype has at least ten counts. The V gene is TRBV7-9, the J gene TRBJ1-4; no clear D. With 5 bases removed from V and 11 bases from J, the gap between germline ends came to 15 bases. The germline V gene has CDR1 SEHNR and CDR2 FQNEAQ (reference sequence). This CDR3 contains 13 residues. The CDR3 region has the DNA TGTGCCAGCAGCCCAACAAGCGACTGGAAACTGTTTTTT. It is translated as CASSPTSDWKLFF.

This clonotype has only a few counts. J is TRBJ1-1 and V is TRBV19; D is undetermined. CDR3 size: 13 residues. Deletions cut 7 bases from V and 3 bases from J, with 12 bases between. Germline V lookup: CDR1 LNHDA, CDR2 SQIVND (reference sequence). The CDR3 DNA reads TGTGCCAGTAAGGAGGAGGTAGACACTGAAGCTTTCTTT. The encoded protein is CASKEEVDTEAFF.

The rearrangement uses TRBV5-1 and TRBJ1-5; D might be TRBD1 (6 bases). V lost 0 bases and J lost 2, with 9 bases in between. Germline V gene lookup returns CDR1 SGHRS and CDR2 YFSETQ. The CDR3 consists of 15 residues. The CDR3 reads CASSLDTGRNQPQHF. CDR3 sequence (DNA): TGCGCCAGCAGCTTGGACACAGGGCGCAATCAGCCCCAGCATTTT.

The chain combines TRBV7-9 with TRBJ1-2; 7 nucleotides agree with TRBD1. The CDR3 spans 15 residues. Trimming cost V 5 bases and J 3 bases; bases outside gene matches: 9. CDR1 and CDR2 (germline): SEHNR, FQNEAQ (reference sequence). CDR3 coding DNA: TGTGCCAGCAGCCCCGGGACAGTGTATGACTATGGCTACACCTTC. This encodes CASSPGTVYDYGYTF.

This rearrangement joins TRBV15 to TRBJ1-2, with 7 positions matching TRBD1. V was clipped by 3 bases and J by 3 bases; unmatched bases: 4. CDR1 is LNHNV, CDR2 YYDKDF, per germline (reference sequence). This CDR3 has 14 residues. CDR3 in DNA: TGTGCCACCAGCAGCGGGACAGACTACTATGGCTACACCTTC. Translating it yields CATSSGTDYYGYTF.

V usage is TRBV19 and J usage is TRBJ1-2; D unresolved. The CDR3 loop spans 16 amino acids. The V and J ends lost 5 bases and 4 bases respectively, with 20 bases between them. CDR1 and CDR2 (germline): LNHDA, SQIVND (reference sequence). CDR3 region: CASSPGLALTSYGYTF. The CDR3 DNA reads TGTGCCAGTAGTCCGGGATTGGCCCTGACCTCCTATGGCTACACCTTC.

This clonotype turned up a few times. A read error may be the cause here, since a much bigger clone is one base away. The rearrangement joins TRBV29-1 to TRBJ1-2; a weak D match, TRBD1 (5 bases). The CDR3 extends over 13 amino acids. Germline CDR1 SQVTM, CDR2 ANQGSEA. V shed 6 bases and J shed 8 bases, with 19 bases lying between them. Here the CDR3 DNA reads TGCAGCGTGGGGGTTGGGAGCCTTGAAGGCTACACCTTC. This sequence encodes CSVGVGSLEGYTF.

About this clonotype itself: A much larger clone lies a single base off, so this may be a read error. The CDR3, as DNA: TGTGCCACCAGTGGATTCGGAAACACCATATATTTT. This gives the protein CATSGFGNTIYF. V and J are TRBV24-1 and TRBJ1-3; D is unclear. With 5 bases removed from V and 4 bases from J, the gap between germline ends came to 5 bases. This CDR3 has 12 amino acids. Germline CDR1 is KGHDR and CDR2 is SFDVKD.

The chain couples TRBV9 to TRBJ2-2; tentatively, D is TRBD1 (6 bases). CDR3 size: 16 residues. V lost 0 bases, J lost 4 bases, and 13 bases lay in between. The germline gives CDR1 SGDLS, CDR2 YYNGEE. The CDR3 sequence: CASSVGRQVLTGELFF. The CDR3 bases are TGTGCCAGCAGCGTAGGTAGACAGGTCCTCACCGGGGAGCTGTTTTTT. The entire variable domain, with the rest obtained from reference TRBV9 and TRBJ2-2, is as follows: DSGVTQTPKHLITATGQRVTLRCSPRSGDLSVYWYQQSLDQGLQFLIQYYNGEERAKGNILERFSAQQFPDLHSELNLSSLELGDSALYFCASSVGRQVLTGELFFGEGSRLTVL.